This T cell receptor (beta chain) comes out of a study of T cells in Graves' hyperthyroidism and ophthalmopathy. Findings of the study overall: Most expanded thyroid clonotypes above 0.001 recurred in blood.

Subjects aged 18 to 65 presented with newly diagnosed hyperthyroidism of less than 2 months' duration. Reasons for excluding patients were uncontrolled infection, other autoimmune disease, pregnancy or lactation. Using RNA transcripts as the source, TCR beta CDR3 regions were amplified. HTBI primers were used for first-round RT-PCR of the TCR CDR3. TCRdb reprocessed the multiplex PCR reads with MiXCR, giving one entry per CDR3 protein. The sample yields almost 600,000 distinct CDR3 sequences, about half seen once. This clonotype was recorded many times. Its antigen is unidentified. The clonotype originates from a woman between 18 and 29 years old with Graves' hyperthyroidism. The source material was peripheral blood or thyroid tissue (not recorded which).

CDR3 DNA sequence: TGTGCCAGCAGCCCGGCGGGAGAGCTTAACTATGGCTACACCTTC. Amino acids: CASSPAGELNYGYTF. This rearrangement joins TRBV2 to TRBJ1-2; D call uncertain. V was trimmed by 6 bases and J by 1 base, leaving 15 bases between them. This CDR3 has 15 amino acids. The germline gives CDR1 SNHLY, CDR2 FYNNEI.